Sequencing of this TCR beta chain was carried out in a study of shared clonotypes between healthy human individuals. The germline gives CDR1 MDHEN, CDR2 SYDVKM. The ends lost 2 bases at V and 4 bases at J; junction bases unmatched: 5. CDR3 length equals 15 residues. Method: immunoSEQ multiplex PCR; TCRdb's copy keeps in-frame clones and lacks some. The table has approximately 2.3 million clones, over 85% seen once. A note on this clone: As yet, its antigen is unknown.

Notes on the study in general: Estimated clonotype richness was generally higher in naive than memory subsets.

The chain is built from TRBV28 and TRBJ2-1; TRBD2 matches 7 bases. Sequenced: naive CD4+ T cells from PBMCs. The subset is: CD45RA+ positively selected. The receptor comes from a man between 18 and 29 years old in good health. Some clones in this sample may be carry-over from other donors' samples. The CDR3 nucleotides are TGTGCCAGCAGTTTACGCGGGAGAGCTTACAATGAGCAGTTCTTC. It specifies CASSLRGRAYNEQFF.